This T cell receptor beta chain was found in a study of CD8+ T cells in alopecia areata. Study as a whole: Patients received oral tofacitinib, 5 to 10 mg twice daily, for moderate-to-severe alopecia areata.

TCR sequencing used cDNA made by reverse transcription of extracted RNA. The assay was immunoSEQ multiplex PCR, and TCRdb's table has in-frame clones only and misses some. In the table there are over 150,000 clones, approximately 60% of which are singletons. Study conclusions and caveats: Mice showed TCR sharing more clearly than patients did, possibly owing to HLA.

Stated treatment: oral pan-JAK inhibitor, 5-10 mg twice daily. The investigators collected lesional scalp punch biopsies and peripheral blood from alopecia areata patients. Looked up from germline, CDR1 is SQVTM and CDR2 is ANQGSEA. The CDR3 length is 11 residues. V dropped 3 bases and J dropped 7 bases, with 7 bases sitting between them. This clone has only a few counts. Its matching antigen is unknown. The origin of this receptor is a human donor with alopecia areata. This chain uses TRBV29-1 with TRBJ1-5; D unresolved. Sequenced here: CD4+ T cells sorted from blood, sampled at week 24, from a patient treated with tofacitinib. As DNA, the CDR3 is TGCAGCGTTGATGAAATACAGCCCCAGCATTTT. It encodes CSVDEIQPQHF. Drawing the rest from reference TRBV29-1 and TRBJ1-5, the complete variable domain is SAVISQKPSRDICQRGTSLTIQCQVDSQVTMMFWYRQQPGQSLTLIATANQGSEATYESGFVIDKFPISRPNLTFSTLTVSNMSPEDSSIYLCSVDEIQPQHFGDGTRLSIL.